The 5 T cell receptor beta chains below all came from one sample that was sequenced in a study of T cell responses to AZD1222 COVID-19 vaccine. Profiling relied on immunoSEQ multiplex PCR, and the TCRdb table lists in-frame clones only, not all of them. The sample carries about 150,000 clones, 92% recorded once. This specimen consisted of peripheral blood, obtained 28 days after the second AZD1222 dose. The receptors were sampled from an adult who received the AZD1222 COVID-19 vaccine.

The chain carries TRBV28 and TRBJ1-6; weak D call: TRBD1 (5 bases). V shed 10 bases and J shed 6 bases, with 13 bases lying between them. The length of the CDR3 is 13 residues. CDR1 and CDR2 from the germline V gene are MDHEN and SYDVKM. The CDR3 reads CATRGRGNSPLHF. CDR3 DNA sequence: TGTGCCACTCGGGGAAGGGGTAATTCACCCCTCCACTTT.

This rearrangement joins TRBV27 to TRBJ2-7; TRBD2 might be the D (5 bases). CDR3 length equals 14 residues. CDR1 and CDR2 from the germline V gene are MNHEY and SMNVEV (reference sequence). V lost 7 bases, J lost 6 bases, and 19 bases lay in between. The chain's CDR3 is CASTPGYPPSEQYF. The CDR3 nucleotides read TGTGCCAGCACCCCGGGATATCCCCCAAGCGAGCAGTACTTC.

This sequence joins TRBV25-1 and TRBJ2-5; no clear D. Trimming stripped 3 bases from V and 4 bases from J, with 12 bases between. The germline CDR1 and CDR2 sequences are MGHDK and SYGVNS. The CDR3 is 14 amino acids. CDR3 nucleotide sequence: TGTGCCAGCAGTGAGGGAATCACCCCAGAGACCCAGTACTTC. This translates into CASSEGITPETQYF.

This rearrangement joins TRBV24-1 to TRBJ1-6, with 9 bases aligning to TRBD1. This CDR3 comprises 19 residues. From germline, CDR1 is KGHDR and CDR2 SFDVKD. The trim removed 8 bases at V and 9 bases at J, leaving 22 bases unmatched. The CDR3 DNA sequence: TGTGCCACCATACATACGGGACAGGGCTTTTTGCGCCCGGTTTCACCCCTCCACTTT. It encodes CATIHTGQGFLRPVSPLHF.

DNA of the CDR3: TGTGCCAGCAGCCTTGGACAGGGGGCGGACGAGCAGTACTTC. This encodes CASSLGQGADEQYF. The chain carries TRBV7-8 and TRBJ2-7, with 11 bases aligning to TRBD1. This CDR3 is built from 14 residues. The ends lost 5 bases at V and 5 bases at J; junction bases unmatched: 5. Germline V gene lookup returns CDR1 SGHVS and CDR2 FQNEAQ.